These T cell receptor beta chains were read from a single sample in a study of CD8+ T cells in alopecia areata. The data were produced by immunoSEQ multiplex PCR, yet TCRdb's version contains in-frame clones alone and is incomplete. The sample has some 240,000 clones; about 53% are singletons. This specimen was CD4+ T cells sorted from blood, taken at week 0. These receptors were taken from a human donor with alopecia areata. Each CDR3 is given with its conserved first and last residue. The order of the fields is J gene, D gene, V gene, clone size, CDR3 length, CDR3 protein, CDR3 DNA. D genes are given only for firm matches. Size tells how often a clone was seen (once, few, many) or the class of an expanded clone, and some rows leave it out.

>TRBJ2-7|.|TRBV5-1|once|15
CASSLVRRPSYEQYF
TGCGCCAGCAGCTTGGTAAGGCGCCCGTCCTACGAGCAGTACTTC
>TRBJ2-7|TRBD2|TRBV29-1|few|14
CSGRLAGSTGEQYF
TGCAGCGGAAGACTAGCGGGATCTACTGGCGAGCAGTACTTC
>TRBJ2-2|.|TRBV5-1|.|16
CASSLDRTTNTGELFF
TGCGCCAGCAGCTTGGATCGGACAACGAACACCGGGGAGCTGTTTTTT
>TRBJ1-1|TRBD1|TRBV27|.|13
CASSRGQGTEAFF
TGTGCCAGCAGTCGCGGACAGGGGACTGAAGCTTTCTTT
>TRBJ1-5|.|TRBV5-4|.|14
CASSLSGSNQPQHF
TGTGCCAGCAGCTTGAGTGGTAGCAATCAGCCCCAGCATTTT
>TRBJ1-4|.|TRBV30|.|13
CAWSVQLNEKLFF
TGTGCCTGGAGTGTACAACTTAATGAAAAACTGTTTTTT
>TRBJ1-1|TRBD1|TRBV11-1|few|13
CASSLHRGTEAFF
TGTGCCAGCAGCCTCCACAGGGGCACTGAAGCTTTCTTT
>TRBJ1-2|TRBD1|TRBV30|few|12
CAWSVQGNGYTF
TGTGCCTGGAGTGTACAGGGGAATGGCTACACCTTC
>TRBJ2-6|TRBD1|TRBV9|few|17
CASSLGTGGIGANVLTF
TGTGCCAGCAGCCTCGGGACAGGGGGAATTGGGGCCAACGTCCTGACTTTC
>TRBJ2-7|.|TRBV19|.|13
CASSIMDAYEQYF
TGTGCCAGTAGTATAATGGACGCCTACGAGCAGTACTTC
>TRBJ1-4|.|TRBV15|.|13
CATSRVTNEKLFF
TGTGCCACCAGCAGAGTAACTAATGAAAAACTGTTTTTT
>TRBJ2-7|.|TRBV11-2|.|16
CASSLNQGTSSYEQYF
TGTGCCAGCAGCTTAAACCAGGGGACGAGCTCCTACGAGCAGTACTTC
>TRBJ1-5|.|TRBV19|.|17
CASSPIGGQNSNQPQHF
TGTGCCAGTAGTCCGATCGGAGGACAGAATAGCAATCAGCCCCAGCATTTT
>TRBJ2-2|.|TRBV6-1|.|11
CAGANTGELFF
TGTGCCGGCGCGAACACCGGGGAGCTGTTTTTT
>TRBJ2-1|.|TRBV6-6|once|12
CASSYSGGRQFF
TGTGCCAGCAGTTACTCTGGCGGCCGGCAGTTCTTC
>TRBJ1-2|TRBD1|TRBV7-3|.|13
CASSLGQGYGYTF
TGTGCCAGCAGCCTGGGACAGGGGTATGGCTACACCTTC
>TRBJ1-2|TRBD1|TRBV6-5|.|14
CASSFLQGNYGYTF
TGTGCCAGCAGTTTCCTACAGGGGAACTATGGCTACACCTTC
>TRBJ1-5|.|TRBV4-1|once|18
CASSQGSPSGRANQPQHF
TGCGCCAGCAGCCAAGGGTCCCCTTCGGGACGGGCGAATCAGCCCCAGCATTTT
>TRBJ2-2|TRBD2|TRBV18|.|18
CASSPNQPGGSGTGELFF
TGTGCCAGCTCACCAAACCAACCCGGGGGGAGCGGCACCGGGGAGCTGTTTTTT
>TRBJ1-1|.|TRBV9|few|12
CASSVGWAEAFF
TGTGCCAGCAGCGTAGGGTGGGCTGAAGCTTTCTTT
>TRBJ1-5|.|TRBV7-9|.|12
CASSSQGQPQHF
TGTGCCAGCAGCTCACAGGGTCAGCCCCAGCATTTT
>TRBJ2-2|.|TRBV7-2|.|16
CASSPLRGLNTGELFF
TGTGCCAGCAGCCCCCTTCGGGGCCTGAACACCGGGGAGCTGTTTTTT
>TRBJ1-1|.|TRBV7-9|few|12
CASSRGGTEAFF
TGTGCCAGCAGCCGGGGAGGAACTGAAGCTTTCTTT
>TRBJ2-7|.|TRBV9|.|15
CASSVAPLGGYEQYF
TGTGCCAGCAGCGTAGCCCCTTTAGGGGGCTACGAGCAGTACTTC
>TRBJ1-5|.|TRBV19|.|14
CASTYRVSNQPQHF
TGTGCCAGTACTTACAGGGTTAGCAATCAGCCCCAGCATTTT
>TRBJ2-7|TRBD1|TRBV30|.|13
CAWSRTGADEQYF
TGTGCCTGGAGTCGGACAGGGGCCGACGAGCAGTACTTC
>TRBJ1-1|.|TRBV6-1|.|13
CASTQTMNTEAFF
TGTGCCAGCACCCAGACAATGAACACTGAAGCTTTCTTT
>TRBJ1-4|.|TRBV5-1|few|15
CASSPGRGTNEKLFF
TGCGCCAGCAGCCCCGGGAGGGGGACTAATGAAAAACTGTTTTTT
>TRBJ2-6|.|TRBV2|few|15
CASDPWGSGANVLTF
TGTGCCAGCGACCCATGGGGCTCTGGGGCCAACGTCCTGACTTTC
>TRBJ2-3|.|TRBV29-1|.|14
CSVDGRGNTDTQYF
TGCAGCGTTGATGGGCGGGGTAACACAGATACGCAGTATTTT
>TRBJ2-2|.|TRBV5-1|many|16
CASSPVALLNGGELFF
TGCGCCAGCAGCCCCGTCGCGTTGTTGAATGGCGGGGAGCTGTTTTTT
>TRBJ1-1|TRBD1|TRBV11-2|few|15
CASSPWDRASTEAFF
TGTGCCAGCAGCCCTTGGGACAGGGCGAGCACTGAAGCTTTCTTT
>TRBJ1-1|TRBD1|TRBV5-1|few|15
CASFDRGQSFSEAFF
TGCGCCAGTTTCGACAGGGGGCAAAGTTTTTCTGAAGCTTTCTTT
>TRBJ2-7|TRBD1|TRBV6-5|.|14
CASSYSRAGGEQYF
TGTGCCAGCAGTTACTCCCGCGCAGGGGGTGAGCAGTACTTC
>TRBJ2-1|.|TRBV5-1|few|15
CASSLIRARASVQFF
TGCGCCAGCAGCTTGATCAGGGCTCGGGCCTCCGTGCAGTTCTTC
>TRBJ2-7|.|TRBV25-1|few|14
CASSELGTGYEQYF
TGTGCCAGCAGTGAATTAGGGACGGGATACGAGCAGTACTTC
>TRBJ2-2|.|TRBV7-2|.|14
CASSYGSNTGELFF
TGTGCCAGCAGCTATGGATCGAACACCGGGGAGCTGTTTTTT
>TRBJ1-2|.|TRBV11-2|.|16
CASSSLEGIIPDGYTF
TGTGCCAGCAGCTCCCTCGAGGGGATTATACCTGATGGCTACACCTTC
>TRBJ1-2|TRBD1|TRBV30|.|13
CAWSIGGDYGYTF
TGTGCCTGGAGCATAGGGGGCGACTATGGCTACACCTTC
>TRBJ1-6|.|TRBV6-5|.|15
CASSYGDIHNSPLHF
TGTGCCAGCAGTTATGGGGACATTCATAATTCACCCCTCCACTTT
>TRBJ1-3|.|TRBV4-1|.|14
CASSTERSGNTIYF
TGCGCCAGCAGCACCGAGAGGTCTGGAAACACCATATATTTT
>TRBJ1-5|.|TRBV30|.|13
CASSAYSNQPQHF
TGTGCCTCCTCGGCGTATAGCAATCAGCCCCAGCATTTT
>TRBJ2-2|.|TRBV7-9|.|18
CASSLRQLASSNTGELFF
TGTGCCAGCAGCCTCCGACAGTTGGCGTCATCGAACACCGGGGAGCTGTTTTTT
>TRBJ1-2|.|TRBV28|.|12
CASRGTGYGYTF
TGTGCCAGCAGGGGGACTGGGTATGGCTACACCTTC
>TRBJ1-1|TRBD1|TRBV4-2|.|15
CASSRLGQLNTEAFF
TGTGCCAGCAGCCGCCTGGGACAGCTTAACACTGAAGCTTTCTTT